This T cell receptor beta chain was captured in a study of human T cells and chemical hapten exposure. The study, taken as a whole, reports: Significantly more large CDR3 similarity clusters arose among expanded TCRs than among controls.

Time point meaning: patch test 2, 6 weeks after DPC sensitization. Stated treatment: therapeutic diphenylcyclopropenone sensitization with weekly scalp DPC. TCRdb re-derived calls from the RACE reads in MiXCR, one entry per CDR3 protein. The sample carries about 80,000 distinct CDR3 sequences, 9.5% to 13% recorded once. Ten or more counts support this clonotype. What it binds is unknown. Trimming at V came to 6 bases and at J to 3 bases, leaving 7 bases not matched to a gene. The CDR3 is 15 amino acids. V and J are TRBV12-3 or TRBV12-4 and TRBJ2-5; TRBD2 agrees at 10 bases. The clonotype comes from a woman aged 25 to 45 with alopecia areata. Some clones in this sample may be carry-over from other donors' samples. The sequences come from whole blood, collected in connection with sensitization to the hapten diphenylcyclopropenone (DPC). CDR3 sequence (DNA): TGTGCCAGCAGACCAAGCGGGGGGGTAAAAGAGACCCAGTACTTC. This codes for CASRPSGGVKETQYF.